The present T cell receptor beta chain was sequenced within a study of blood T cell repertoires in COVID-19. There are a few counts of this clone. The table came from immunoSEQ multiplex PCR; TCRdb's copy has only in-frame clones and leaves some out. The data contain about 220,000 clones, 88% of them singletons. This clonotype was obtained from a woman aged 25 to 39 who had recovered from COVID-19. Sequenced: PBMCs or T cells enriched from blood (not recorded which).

CDR3 DNA sequence: TGTGCCAGCAGCTTGACGACAGGGCCGTCGGACACTGAAGCTTTCTTT. Its protein product is CASSLTTGPSDTEAFF. The chain has TRBV5-6 and TRBJ1-1; 7 positions match TRBD1. The CDR3 is 16 residues long. Germline CDR1 SGHDT, CDR2 YYEEEE. Germline trimming cut 1 base from V and 3 bases from J; bases unmatched to any gene: 9.